These 15 T cell receptor beta chains came from one sample sequenced in a study. Treg sorting used a CD4+CD25+CD127-/low gate. TCRdb itself ran the 5' RACE reads through MiXCR, one entry per CDR3 protein. The table shows 9,500 to 15,000 distinct CDR3 sequences, with roughly 51% occurring only once. The sequenced sample was tumor-infiltrating Tregs sorted from the breast tumor. Receptors originate from a female donor with breast cancer.

The V and J genes are TRBV5-1 and TRBJ2-7; 11 nucleotides line up with TRBD1. CDR3 length: 14 amino acids. Germline CDR1 and CDR2: SGHRS and YFSETQ. Losses at the gene ends were 4 bases for V and 5 bases for J; bases not matched to a gene: 5. The CDR3 region is CASSIPGQGDEQYF. CDR3 in DNA: TGCGCCAGCAGCATTCCGGGACAGGGGGACGAGCAGTACTTC.

The V gene is TRBV7-3, the J gene TRBJ2-1; tentatively, D is TRBD1 (6 bases). Trimming pared 5 bases from V and 7 bases from J, leaving 15 bases between. The CDR3 is made up of 14 amino acids. CDR1 SGHTA and CDR2 FQGTGA come from the germline V gene. The CDR3 here is CASSLSGALNEQFF. In DNA form, the CDR3 reads TGTGCCAGCAGCCTATCAGGGGCCCTTAATGAGCAGTTCTTC.

Concerning this clonotype: Possible read error: a much larger clone is one base away. V is TRBV20-1 and J is TRBJ2-7; D tentatively reads TRBD1 or TRBD2 (5 bases each). Germline V CDR1 and CDR2: DFQATT, SNEGSKA (reference sequence). The CDR3 sequence is 15 residues long. The CDR3 loop is CSTSRPRVSGYEQYF. CDR3 DNA: TGCAGTACTAGTAGACCCAGGGTCTCAGGCTACGAGCAGTACTTC.

This clonotype was observed a few times. The gene calls are TRBV20-1 and TRBJ2-1; D is unresolved. The ends were cut back, 3 bases at V and 2 bases at J, with 8 bases in the middle. From germline, CDR1 is DFQATT and CDR2 SNEGSKA (reference sequence). This CDR3 has 13 amino acids. This CDR3 reads CSARALAYNEQFF. CDR3 bases: TGCAGTGCTAGGGCGCTAGCCTACAATGAGCAGTTCTTC.

This clonotype was detected only a few times. V is TRBV29-1 and J is TRBJ2-3, with 7 bases aligning to TRBD2. V lost 4 bases, J lost 1 base, and 20 bases stayed unmatched. Germline V lookup: CDR1 SQVTM, CDR2 ANQGSEA. The CDR3 is 19 amino acids. CDR3 region: CSVGDAREFGVLGTDTQYF. CDR3 DNA: TGCAGCGTTGGGGACGCGCGGGAGTTCGGAGTTTTGGGCACAGATACGCAGTATTTT.

The rearrangement joins TRBV29-1 to TRBJ2-1; TRBD2 matches at 10 bases. J gave up 10 bases and V 0 bases, and 9 bases lay outside the gene matches. Germline V gene sequence: CDR1 SQVTM, CDR2 ANQGSEA. The CDR3 loop spans 15 amino acids. This CDR3 reads CSVEDLSGRAPEQFF. The DNA of the CDR3 is TGCAGCGTTGAAGACCTAAGCGGGAGGGCCCCCGAGCAGTTCTTC.

This chain uses TRBV28 with TRBJ2-7, with no clear D. The CDR3 has 12 amino acids. The V gene lost 5 bases and the J gene lost 12 bases, with 17 bases spanning the gap. Germline loops: CDR1 MDHEN, CDR2 SYDVKM. The CDR3 is CASSTVGAPLYF. The CDR3 DNA reads TGTGCCAGCAGTACGGTCGGCGCCCCGCTGTACTTC. The full variable domain, its missing parts supplied by reference TRBV28 and TRBJ2-7, is DVKVTQSSRYLVKRTGEKVFLECVQDMDHENMFWYRQDPGLGLRLIYFSYDVKMKEKGDIPEGYSVSREKKERFSLILESASTNQTSMYLCASSTVGAPLYFGPGTRLTVT.

V and J are TRBV6-6 and TRBJ1-2; TRBD1 matches 8 bases. The CDR3 runs 14 residues. V gave up 8 bases and J gave up 6 bases; unmatched junction bases: 11. Germline lookup yields CDR1 MNHNY and CDR2 SVGAGI (reference sequence). DNA of the CDR3: TGTGCCAGCGGGGTATTCGGACAGGGCGATGGCTACACCTTC. Translation: CASGVFGQGDGYTF.

This clonotype came up a few times. The J gene is TRBJ2-5, the V gene TRBV6-6; D is perhaps TRBD2 (6 bases). The length of the CDR3 is 17 residues. Between the trimmed V and J ends, which lost 0 bases and 1 base, there was a span of 15 bases. Germline assignment: CDR1 MNHNY and CDR2 SVGAGI (reference sequence). Here the CDR3 reads CASSYSSPGGGQETQYF. DNA for the CDR3: TGTGCCAGCAGTTACTCTTCCCCCGGGGGTGGCCAAGAGACCCAGTACTTC.

The chain carries TRBV11-2 and TRBJ2-3; D might be TRBD1 (5 bases). This CDR3 has 15 residues. Trimming shortened V by 1 base and J by 6 bases, and 14 bases separated the two germline ends. CDR1 SGHAT and CDR2 FQNNGV come from the germline V gene. DNA of the CDR3: TGTGCCAGCAGCTTAGTTGGTCAGGGTCGTGATACGCAGTATTTT. Amino acids: CASSLVGQGRDTQYF. The whole variable domain, remainder taken from reference TRBV11-2 and TRBJ2-3, is EAGVAQSPRYKIIEKRQSVAFWCNPISGHATLYWYQQILGQGPKLLIQFQNNGVVDDSQLPKDRFSAERLKGVDSTLKIQPAKLEDSAVYLCASSLVGQGRDTQYFGPGTRLTVL.

V is TRBV10-3 and J is TRBJ2-2, with 10 bases identical to TRBD2. The CDR3 contains 16 residues. The V segment lost 10 bases and the J segment 2 bases; nucleotides outside the gene matches: 10. Per germline, CDR1 ENHRY and CDR2 SYGVKD. The CDR3 DNA reads as TGTGCCACCACCCCTAGCGGGAGTTCTAACACCGGGGAGCTGTTTTTT. The encoded protein is CATTPSGSSNTGELFF.

The CDR3 sequence is CASSLEGGVNSPLHF. CDR3 bases: TGTGCCAGCAGCTTGGAAGGGGGCGTTAATTCACCCCTCCACTTT. The rearrangement joins TRBV5-6 to TRBJ1-6; 7 bases align to TRBD1. CDR1 is SGHDT, CDR2 YYEEEE, per germline. The CDR3 is 15 amino acids. Trimming removed 0 bases from V and 6 bases from J; junction bases left unmatched: 3.

The chain uses TRBV6-6 and TRBJ2-1; D unresolved. Germline loops: CDR1 MNHNY, CDR2 SVGAGI (reference sequence). The CDR3 extends over 17 amino acids. Between the trimmed V and J ends, which lost 5 bases and 2 bases, there was a span of 19 bases. The CDR3 DNA reads TGTGCCAGCAGTACCGGGCCCAACTTGGGCCCCTACAATGAGCAGTTCTTC. Protein sequence: CASSTGPNLGPYNEQFF.

In this sample, this clonotype turned up a few times. This chain links TRBV7-3 with TRBJ2-1; 7 bases are shared with TRBD1. This CDR3 is built from 13 residues. Germline trimming cut 3 bases from V and 8 bases from J; bases unmatched to any gene: 4. Per germline, CDR1 SGHTA and CDR2 FQGTGA. CDR3 nucleotides: TGTGCCAGCAGCTTTGGACAGGACGATGAGCAGTTCTTC. Protein product: CASSFGQDDEQFF.

This clonotype is medium-sized. The rearrangement uses TRBV7-2 and TRBJ2-7, with a tentative D call TRBD1 (6 bases). The CDR3 sequence is 14 residues long. CDR1 is SGHTA, CDR2 FQGNSA, per germline. V was trimmed by 3 bases and J by 0 bases, leaving 9 bases between them. The CDR3 loop is CASSLGHSSYEQYV. CDR3 coding DNA: TGTGCCAGCAGCTTGGGACACAGCTCCTACGAGCAGTACGTC.